One and the same sample provided the 32 T cell receptor beta chains below, sequenced in a study of cytomegalovirus exposure and HLA in healthy donors. With 60 Vbeta and 13 Jbeta primers, the PCR was carried out. Sequencing was performed with immunoSEQ multiplex PCR; in TCRdb, only in-frame clones are kept and a portion is missing. The repertoire holds more than 140,000 clones, 64% seen once, with 2.5% to 3.5% in the top ten. Sequenced material: PBMCs. These receptors were taken from a woman aged 25 to 45 in good health and CMV-seropositive.

The chain carries TRBV6-5 and TRBJ1-4; the D gene is possibly TRBD1 (6 bases). With 0 bases removed from V and 7 bases from J, the gap between germline ends came to 9 bases. CDR3 length: 14 residues. Germline lookup yields CDR1 MNHEY and CDR2 SVGAGI. CDR3 in amino acids: CASSYSGGSEKLFF. The CDR3 DNA follows: TGTGCCAGCAGTTACTCTGGGGGCAGTGAAAAACTGTTTTTT.

The genes are TRBV30 and TRBJ1-6, with TRBD1 as a possible D gene (6 bases). The germline V gene has CDR1 GTSNPN and CDR2 SVGIG (reference sequence). The ends were cut back, 2 bases at V and 0 bases at J, with 11 bases in the middle. This CDR3 is 16 amino acids long. The CDR3 here is CAWSFRGSSYNSPLHF. The DNA for the CDR3 is TGTGCCTGGAGTTTCAGGGGTAGCTCCTATAATTCACCCCTCCACTTT.

As for this clone: A much larger clone lies one base from this, so it may be a read error. The chain uses TRBV7-9 and TRBJ1-1, with a tentative D call TRBD1 (5 bases). V was cut by 1 base and J by 2 bases, with 8 bases left in between. The CDR3 totals 14 residues. Germline V CDR1 and CDR2: SEHNR, FQNEAQ (reference sequence). The CDR3 DNA is TGTGCCAGCAGCTTAGGGACACCCAACACTGAAGCTTTCTTT. Translated, it gives CASSLGTPNTEAFF.

This clone showed up just a few times. The chain is built from TRBV5-1 and TRBJ2-7, with TRBD1 identical over 9 bases. Trimming at V came to 4 bases and at J to 4 bases, leaving 9 bases not matched to a gene. This CDR3 region has 15 residues. Germline CDR1 reads SGHRS; CDR2 reads YFSETQ. CDR3 bases: TGCGCCAGCAGCCCACAGGGGGCCCGAACTTACGAGCAGTACTTC. Encoded protein: CASSPQGARTYEQYF.

The chain links TRBV25-1 to TRBJ2-2; TRBD1 agrees at 9 bases. The V gene end was trimmed by 11 bases and the J gene end by 4 bases; junction bases not matched to a gene: 8. From germline, CDR1 is MGHDK and CDR2 SYGVNS. This CDR3 comprises 14 residues. Here the CDR3 DNA reads TGTGCCGCCGGGGACAGGGATGGCACCGGGGAGCTGTTTTTT. This gives the protein CAAGDRDGTGELFF.

V and J are TRBV4-2 and TRBJ2-3; 9 bases are a match to TRBD2. Germline assignment: CDR1 LGHNA and CDR2 YNFKEQ. CDR3 length: 19 residues. Trimming took 2 bases from V and 2 from J; bases not matched to a gene: 14. The CDR3 DNA follows: TGTGCCAGCAGCCAAAAGCGGGGGGACTCCCTCTCGGTCACAGATACGCAGTATTTT. Its translation is CASSQKRGDSLSVTDTQYF.

This clone was counted a single time. This sequence joins TRBV27 and TRBJ1-2, with a possible D match to TRBD1 (5 bases). The CDR3 is made up of 15 amino acids. Trimming shortened V by 2 bases and J by 4 bases, and 14 bases separated the two germline ends. Looked up from germline, CDR1 is MNHEY and CDR2 is SMNVEV (reference sequence). The CDR3, as DNA: TGTGCCAGCAGTTTACAAGGTGGAAGGGGCTATGGCTACACCTTC. Its translation is CASSLQGGRGYGYTF.

The chain couples TRBV2 to TRBJ2-7, with a tentative D call TRBD2 (5 bases). CDR3 length: 13 amino acids. CDR1 SNHLY and CDR2 FYNNEI come from the germline V gene. Trimming pared 8 bases from V and 6 bases from J, leaving 17 bases between. CDR3 DNA: TGTGCCAGCCTTGCCACTAGGATTCGCGAGCAGTACTTC. It codes for CASLATRIREQYF. Complete variable domain (other parts from reference TRBV2 and TRBJ2-7): EPEVTQTPSHQVTQMGQEVILRCVPISNHLYFYWYRQILGQKVEFLVSFYNNEISEKSEIFDDQFSVERPDGSNFTLKIRSTKLEDSAMYFCASLATRIREQYFGPGTRLTVT.

The chain employs TRBV7-9 and TRBJ2-4; D call uncertain. CDR1 is SEHNR, CDR2 FQNEAQ, per germline (reference sequence). The CDR3 runs to 12 residues. Between the trimmed V and J ends, which lost 5 bases and 8 bases, there was a span of 10 bases. The DNA for the CDR3 is TGTGCCAGCAGCCCCGAAACTGACATTCAGTACTTC. Residues: CASSPETDIQYF.

The chain links TRBV5-4 to TRBJ2-7, with a weak D call TRBD1 (5 bases). This CDR3 has 15 amino acids. Looked up from germline, CDR1 is SGHNT and CDR2 is YYREEE (reference sequence). V was pared by 4 bases and J by 5 bases, with 19 bases between. In DNA form, the CDR3 reads TGTGCCAGCAGCCAGAAGCTTCCGTCACAGGACGAGCAGTACTTC. This sequence encodes CASSQKLPSQDEQYF.

The CDR3 bases are TGTGCCAGCTCACCGCAACCAGGGGGCAATCAGCCCCAGCATTTT. It translates to CASSPQPGGNQPQHF. V and J are TRBV18 and TRBJ1-5; tentative D call: TRBD1 (6 bases). Trimming left V 3 bases short and J 2 bases short, with 11 bases between. Germline CDR1 KGHSH, CDR2 LQKENI. The CDR3 totals 15 residues.

The genes are TRBV28 and TRBJ2-7, with a possible D match to TRBD2 (5 bases). Germline V gives CDR1 MDHEN, CDR2 SYDVKM. The CDR3 is 12 amino acids. Trimming stripped 8 bases from V and 2 bases from J, with 10 bases between. CDR3 coding DNA: TGTGCCAGCCGCGGGTGGGCCTACGAGCAGTACTTC. It is translated as CASRGWAYEQYF.

This chain links TRBV5-1 with TRBJ2-5; the match to TRBD2 covers 8 bases. Germline CDR1 is SGHRS and CDR2 is YFSETQ. The CDR3 is 14 amino acids. The ends lost 6 bases at V and 5 bases at J; junction bases unmatched: 9. The CDR3 is CASTPGGFGETQYF. In DNA form, the CDR3 reads TGCGCCAGCACCCCGGGGGGGTTCGGGGAGACCCAGTACTTC.

This clone has more than one count but fewer than ten. This chain connects TRBV7-2 to TRBJ1-1, with 7 bases identical to TRBD1. CDR3 length: 16 residues. With V trimmed by 5 bases and J by 8 bases, 17 bases remained unmatched. Germline CDR1 reads SGHTA; CDR2 reads FQGNSA. The CDR3 DNA is TGTGCCAGCAGCATCCGGGACAGACGGGAAGGGGCAGAAGCTTTCTTT. Translation: CASSIRDRREGAEAFF.

This chain links TRBV14 with TRBJ2-1, with no clear D. V was shortened by 1 base and J by 10 bases, with 8 bases between the two germline ends. Germline V gene sequence: CDR1 SGHDN, CDR2 FVKESK. CDR3 length: 12 amino acids. Written as DNA, the CDR3 is TGTGCCAGCAGCCAAGCGCGTCGCGAGCAGTTCTTC. It encodes CASSQARREQFF.

In this sample, this clone is medium-sized. At the DNA level, this CDR3 is encoded by other sequences in the same sample as well. The V gene is TRBV5-1, the J gene TRBJ2-7, with 13 positions matching TRBD2. The CDR3 contains 16 residues. V shed 5 bases, J shed 3 bases, and the junction held 8 bases outside the gene matches. Germline V CDR1 and CDR2: SGHRS, YFSETQ. As DNA, the CDR3 is TGCGCCAGCAGGCCTGAGACTAGCGGGGGGTTCTACGAGCAGTACTTC. The encoded protein is CASRPETSGGFYEQYF.

The rearrangement links TRBV5-4 to TRBJ2-2; 9 bases fit TRBD1. J gave up 0 bases and V 5 bases, and 5 bases lay outside the gene matches. Germline V lookup: CDR1 SGHNT, CDR2 YYREEE (reference sequence). This CDR3 has 16 residues. In DNA, the CDR3 is TGTGCCAGCAGTCTGGACAGGGGATCGAACACCGGGGAGCTGTTTTTT. It translates to CASSLDRGSNTGELFF.

This clone was counted a few times. V gene TRBV2 combines with J gene TRBJ2-3, with 7 bases fitting TRBD2. From germline, CDR1 is SNHLY and CDR2 FYNNEI. The J segment lost 0 bases and the V segment lost 6 bases, leaving 15 bases of the junction unmatched. This CDR3 is 18 amino acids long. CDR3 DNA: TGTGCCAGCAGCCTCGGATTATGGGGGGGGAGAAGCACAGATACGCAGTATTTT. Its translation is CASSLGLWGGRSTDTQYF.

The V gene is TRBV30, the J gene TRBJ1-1; D not resolved. This CDR3 is 13 amino acids long. Germline lookup yields CDR1 GTSNPN and CDR2 SVGIG (reference sequence). Trimming took 4 bases from V and 3 from J, leaving 12 bases between them. The CDR3 is CAWTIAKYTEAFF. In DNA, the CDR3 is TGTGCCTGGACCATAGCAAAGTACACTGAAGCTTTCTTT.

The chain links TRBV30 to TRBJ1-2; 7 bases map to TRBD1. V trimming: 4 bases; J trimming: 13 bases; junction bases outside the gene matches: 9. Per germline, CDR1 GTSNPN and CDR2 SVGIG (reference sequence). The CDR3 extends over 11 amino acids. CDR3 in DNA: TGTGCCTGGACGACAGGGTGGAAGCGCACCTTC. Translating gives CAWTTGWKRTF.

The rearrangement links TRBV18 to TRBJ1-1; perhaps TRBD1 as D (6 bases). Trimming took off 5 bases at V and 2 bases at J, with 15 bases between the two ends. Per the germline V gene, CDR1 is KGHSH and CDR2 is LQKENI. The CDR3 covers 15 residues. CDR3 coding DNA: TGTGCCAGCTCAATCGGTAGGGGGGGAAACACTGAAGCTTTCTTT. Translation: CASSIGRGGNTEAFF.

There are a few counts of this clone. The chain joins TRBV30 to TRBJ2-7, with 7 bases that match TRBD1. The CDR3 sequence is 12 residues long. V was clipped by 5 bases and J by 3 bases; unmatched bases: 4. CDR1 GTSNPN and CDR2 SVGIG come from the germline V gene (reference sequence). CDR3 bases: TGTGCCTGGGGACAGGAGTACTACGAGCAGTACTTC. Translating gives CAWGQEYYEQYF.

The gene calls are TRBV29-1 and TRBJ1-2; TRBD1 matches at 7 bases. CDR3 length: 16 amino acids. The junction had 13 bases not matched to a gene; V was cut back by 4 bases and J by 2 bases. Germline-derived CDR1 and CDR2 are SQVTM and ANQGSEA. CDR3 protein: CSVGGSGTVGNYGYTF. CDR3 DNA sequence: TGCAGCGTTGGAGGATCCGGGACAGTAGGCAACTATGGCTACACCTTC. Based on the CDR3 plus reference TRBV29-1 and TRBJ1-2, the full variable domain is SAVISQKPSRDICQRGTSLTIQCQVDSQVTMMFWYRQQPGQSLTLIATANQGSEATYESGFVIDKFPISRPNLTFSTLTVSNMSPEDSSIYLCSVGGSGTVGNYGYTFGSGTRLTVV.

By proportion, this clone is medium-sized. V gene TRBV5-1 combines with J gene TRBJ2-1; 12 bases agree with TRBD2. The CDR3 has 15 amino acids. The trim removed 0 bases at V and 9 bases at J, leaving 4 bases unmatched. Germline V gene sequence: CDR1 SGHRS, CDR2 YFSETQ. As DNA, the CDR3 is TGCGCCAGCAGCTTGGTGGCTAGCGGGAGGGTTGAGCAGTTCTTC. Protein sequence: CASSLVASGRVEQFF.

The chain recombines TRBV5-1 with TRBJ2-1; a possible D gene is TRBD2 (5 bases). The CDR3 totals 16 residues. CDR1 SGHRS and CDR2 YFSETQ come from the germline V gene. The V end lost 0 bases, the J end lost 5 bases, and 15 bases lay between the germline ends. The CDR3 here is CASSLGAGWTHNEQFF. CDR3 DNA: TGCGCCAGCAGCTTGGGGGCAGGTTGGACTCACAATGAGCAGTTCTTC.

This clone was seen only once. The chain has TRBV27 and TRBJ1-5, with D possibly TRBD1 on 6 matching bases. CDR3 length equals 14 residues. V lost 8 bases to trimming and J lost 6 bases, with 17 bases between them. The germline gives CDR1 MNHEY, CDR2 SMNVEV (reference sequence). The DNA for the CDR3 is TGTGCCAGCTCAGGGCAGGGGTCGGTTCAGCCCCAGCATTTT. Amino acid sequence: CASSGQGSVQPQHF.

This clone turned up a few times. The V gene is TRBV5-4, the J gene TRBJ1-1; D not resolved. Between the trimmed V and J ends, which lost 1 base and 6 bases, there was a span of 10 bases. This CDR3 has 13 amino acids. Germline V gives CDR1 SGHNT, CDR2 YYREEE (reference sequence). The CDR3 nucleotides are TGTGCCAGCAGCTTGCCGGCGGTCGCTGAAGCTTTCTTT. This codes for CASSLPAVAEAFF.

The chain recombines TRBV29-1 with TRBJ2-1; tentatively, D is TRBD1 (6 bases). This CDR3 is 16 amino acids long. With 7 bases removed from V and 3 bases from J, the gap between germline ends came to 22 bases. From germline, CDR1 is SQVTM and CDR2 ANQGSEA. For the CDR3, the DNA is TGCAGCGAGGGGGACCGGGACGTCAGCTACTACAATGAGCAGTTCTTC. Protein sequence: CSEGDRDVSYYNEQFF.

The chain links TRBV2 to TRBJ2-1, with TRBD2 identical over 13 bases. Germline CDR1 reads SNHLY; CDR2 reads FYNNEI. J lost 4 bases, V lost 5 bases, and 5 bases had no gene match. CDR3 length equals 16 residues. DNA of the CDR3: TGTGCCAGCAGTCCGACTAGCGGGGGGCGGTACAATGAGCAGTTCTTC. It translates to CASSPTSGGRYNEQFF. Complete variable domain (other parts from reference TRBV2 and TRBJ2-1): EPEVTQTPSHQVTQMGQEVILRCVPISNHLYFYWYRQILGQKVEFLVSFYNNEISEKSEIFDDQFSVERPDGSNFTLKIRSTKLEDSAMYFCASSPTSGGRYNEQFFGPGTRLTVL.

The gene calls are TRBV15 and TRBJ1-1; D is undetermined. CDR3 length equals 15 residues. Germline values: CDR1 LNHNV, CDR2 YYDKDF (reference sequence). The V and J ends lost 5 bases and 4 bases respectively, with 17 bases between them. This chain's CDR3 is CATSGFTNRGTEAFF. DNA for the CDR3: TGTGCCACCAGCGGATTCACAAACCGGGGCACTGAAGCTTTCTTT.

This rearrangement joins TRBV5-4 to TRBJ2-7, with D hard to call. The V gene's germline CDR1 is SGHNT and CDR2 YYREEE (reference sequence). There are 12 residues in the CDR3. Trimming cost V 2 bases and J 6 bases, with 9 bases left between them. The CDR3 spells CASSFGGSEQYF. In nucleotides, the CDR3 is TGTGCCAGCAGCTTCGGCGGCAGCGAGCAGTACTTC.

The J gene is TRBJ2-1, the V gene TRBV5-1, with 7 positions matching TRBD2. Germline trimming cut 4 bases from V and 1 base from J; bases unmatched to any gene: 2. The germline V gene has CDR1 SGHRS and CDR2 YFSETQ. This CDR3 region has 14 residues. The CDR3 reads CASSRDYSYNEQFF. DNA of the CDR3: TGCGCCAGCAGCCGGGACTATTCCTACAATGAGCAGTTCTTC.